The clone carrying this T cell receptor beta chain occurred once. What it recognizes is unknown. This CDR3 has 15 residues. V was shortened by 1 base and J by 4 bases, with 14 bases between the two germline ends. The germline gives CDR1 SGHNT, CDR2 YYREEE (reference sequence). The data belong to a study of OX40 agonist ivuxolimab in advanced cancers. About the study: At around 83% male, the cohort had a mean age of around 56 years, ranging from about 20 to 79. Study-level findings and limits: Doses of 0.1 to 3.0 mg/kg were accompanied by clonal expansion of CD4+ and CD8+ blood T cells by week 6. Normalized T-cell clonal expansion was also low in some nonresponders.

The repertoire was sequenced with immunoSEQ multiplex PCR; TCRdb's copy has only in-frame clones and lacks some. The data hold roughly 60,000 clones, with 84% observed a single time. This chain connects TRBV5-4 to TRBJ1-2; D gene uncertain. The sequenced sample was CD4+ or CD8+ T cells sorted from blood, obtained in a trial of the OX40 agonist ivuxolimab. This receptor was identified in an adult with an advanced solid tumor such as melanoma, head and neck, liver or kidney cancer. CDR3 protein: CASSLYSVGVYGYTF. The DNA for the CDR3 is TGTGCCAGCAGCTTGTACAGCGTAGGTGTCTATGGCTACACCTTC.